The T cell receptor (beta chain) described here comes from a study of blood T cells in healthy people across ages. The CDR3 totals 13 residues. In germline, CDR1 is ENHRY, CDR2 SYGVKD. A second about 7 to 11 cycle PCR used barcoded and J-beta primers. TCRdb re-analysed the 5' RACE reads in MiXCR, keeping a single row per CDR3 protein. The data contain about 640,000 distinct CDR3 sequences, around 54% of them seen just once; the ten biggest clones take up 30% to 40%. General study results and limits: Among long-lived donors, naive CD4+ cells were more numerous and diversity higher than in aged donors.

Only a few counts were recorded for this clonotype. Its antigen is unknown. The rearrangement links TRBV10-3 to TRBJ2-4; D tentatively fits TRBD1 or TRBD2 (5 bases each). The J call may be in error: the DNA end matches TRBJ2-7 better. Sequenced material: blood. The sequence derives from a man aged 55-75 years in good health. CDR3 in amino acids: CATWDGTTYEQYF. The CDR3 region has the DNA TGTGCCACCTGGGACGGGACGACCTACGAGCAGTACTTC.